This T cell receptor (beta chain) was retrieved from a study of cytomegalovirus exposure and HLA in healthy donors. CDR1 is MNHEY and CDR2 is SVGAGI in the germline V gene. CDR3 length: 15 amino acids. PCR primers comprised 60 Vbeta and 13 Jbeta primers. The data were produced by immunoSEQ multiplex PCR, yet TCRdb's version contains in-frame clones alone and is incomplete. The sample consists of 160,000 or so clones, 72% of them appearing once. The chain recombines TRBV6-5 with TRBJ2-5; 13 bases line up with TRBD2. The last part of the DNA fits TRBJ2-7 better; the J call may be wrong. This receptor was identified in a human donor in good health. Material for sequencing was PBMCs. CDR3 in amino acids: CASRTSGGGRYEQYF. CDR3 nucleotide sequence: TGTGCCAGCAGAACTAGCGGGGGGGGACGTTACGAGCAGTACTTC.